This T cell receptor beta chain was observed in a study of blood T cell repertoires in COVID-19. Study overall: COVID-19 samples, acute and convalescent, were from the United States, Italy and Spain.

Trimming left V 3 bases short and J 4 bases short, with 15 bases between. Germline V gene sequence: CDR1 SGHAT, CDR2 FQNNGV. This CDR3 comprises 15 residues. Generated by immunoSEQ multiplex PCR, the TCRdb table keeps only in-frame clones and is missing some. The repertoire holds around 280,000 clones, with about 86% as singletons. This clone has just one count. Specimen: peripheral blood. The TCR sequence derives from a woman aged 25 to 39 who had recovered from COVID-19. This chain connects TRBV11-2 to TRBJ2-5, with a weak D call TRBD2 (6 bases). In DNA, the CDR3 is TGTGCCAGCAGCTTGTTATCTCGGGGGAGAGAGACCCAGTACTTC. Translating gives CASSLLSRGRETQYF.